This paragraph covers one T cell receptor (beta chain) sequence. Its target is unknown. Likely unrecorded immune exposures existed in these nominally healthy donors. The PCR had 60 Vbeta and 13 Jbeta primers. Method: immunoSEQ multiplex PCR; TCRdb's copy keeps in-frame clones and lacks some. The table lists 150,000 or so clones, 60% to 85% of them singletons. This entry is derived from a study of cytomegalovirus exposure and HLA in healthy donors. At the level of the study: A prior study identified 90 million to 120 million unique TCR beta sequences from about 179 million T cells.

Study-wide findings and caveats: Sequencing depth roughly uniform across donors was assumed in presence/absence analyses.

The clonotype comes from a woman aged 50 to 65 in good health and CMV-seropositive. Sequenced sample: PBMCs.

The CDR3 loop is CASSISRDRGHGYTF. CDR3 nucleotide sequence: TGTGCCAGTAGTATATCCCGCGACAGGGGACATGGCTACACCTTC. The rearrangement uses TRBV19 and TRBJ1-2; 8 positions agree with TRBD1. Germline CDR1 and CDR2: LNHDA and SQIVND (reference sequence). The CDR3 contains 15 residues. J was trimmed by 6 bases and V by 2 bases; bases with no gene match: 8.